What follows are 5 T cell receptor beta chains derived from one specimen sequenced in a study of early T cells in non-severe SARS-CoV-2 infection. TCRdb reprocessed the 5' RACE reads via MiXCR and lists one record per CDR3 protein. This sample has over 85,000 distinct CDR3 sequences; about 12% occur once, and the top ten carry about 4%. The sample here was whole blood, taken at baseline. These receptors all stem from an adult who was a healthcare worker with PCR-confirmed SARS-CoV-2 infection or an uninfected control (not recorded which).

Only a few counts were recorded for this clonotype. V usage is TRBV7-9 and J usage is TRBJ1-2; 7 nucleotides line up with TRBD1. J gave up 8 bases and V 3 bases, and 18 bases lay outside the gene matches. This CDR3 is built from 17 residues. The V gene's germline CDR1 is SEHNR and CDR2 FQNEAQ (reference sequence). The CDR3 nucleotides are TGTGCCAGCAGCTTTGAGTTTGCAGACAGGGATCCTAAGGGCTACACCTTC. Translation: CASSFEFADRDPKGYTF. The variable domain in full, completed from reference TRBV7-9 and TRBJ1-2, reads DTGVSQNPRHKITKRGQNVTFRCDPISEHNRLYWYRQTLGQGPEFLTYFQNEAQLEKSRLLSDRFSAERPKGSFSTLEIQRTEQGDSAMYLCASSFEFADRDPKGYTFGSGTRLTVV.

This clonotype was recorded a few times. The gene calls are TRBV11-3 and TRBJ2-1; the match to TRBD2 covers 9 bases. Germline V gene sequence: CDR1 SGHNT, CDR2 YENEEA. Trimming removed 5 bases from V and 6 bases from J; junction bases left unmatched: 8. The CDR3 has 15 residues. In DNA form, the CDR3 reads TGTGCCAGCAGCCTCGGACTAGCGAGCTCCAATGAGCAGTTCTTC. Encoded protein: CASSLGLASSNEQFF.

This clonotype was recorded many times. This rearrangement joins TRBV20-1 to TRBJ2-5, with D uncertain. The CDR3 length is 15 residues. With 6 bases removed from V and 4 bases from J, the gap between germline ends came to 21 bases. Germline-derived CDR1 and CDR2 are DFQATT and SNEGSKA (reference sequence). The CDR3 DNA reads as TGCAGTGCCACCAGACTCTCTTCGAGGACAGAGACCCAGTACTTC. Its protein is CSATRLSSRTETQYF.

This clonotype was seen a few times. Here the CDR3 reads CSVDRGWYTEAFF. The DNA of the CDR3 is TGCAGCGTTGACAGGGGGTGGTACACTGAAGCTTTCTTT. The V and J genes are TRBV29-1 and TRBJ1-1, with TRBD1 identical over 7 bases. Germline-derived CDR1 and CDR2 are SQVTM and ANQGSEA. This CDR3 region has 13 residues. The junction had 4 bases not matched to a gene; V was cut back by 3 bases and J by 3 bases.

V and J are TRBV12-3 or TRBV12-4 and TRBJ1-6; 9 bases line up with TRBD1. The CDR3 contains 14 residues. J was trimmed by 10 bases and V by 6 bases; bases with no gene match: 7. CDR3 loop: CASRGTGLVSPLHF. The DNA for the CDR3 is TGTGCCAGCAGGGGGACAGGGCTAGTCTCACCCCTCCACTTT.